Each of the 12 T cell receptor beta chains below was sequenced from the same sample in a study of beta chain features in type 1 diabetes. Study outcomes and limitations: TCRB CDR3 length was moderately but significantly reduced in all four CD4+ subsets of Type 1 diabetes patients.

Reverse transcription of all isolated RNA meant that expressed TCRB transcripts were sequenced. TCRdb keeps only in-frame clones here, not all; method: immunoSEQ multiplex PCR. In the table there are about 710,000 clones, over 12% of which are singletons. Which antigens these TCRs recognize remains unknown. Sequencing used naive CD4+ T cells from blood. These TCRs come from a man between 18 and 35 years old with type 1 diabetes.

This clone came up a few times. V is TRBV7-8 and J is TRBJ2-7, with D perhaps matching TRBD2 (5 bases). V was cut by 5 bases and J by 6 bases, with 17 bases left in between. This CDR3 is built from 14 residues. Per the germline V gene, CDR1 is SGHVS and CDR2 is FQNEAQ. This CDR3 reads CASSRPGSPSEQYF. The CDR3 DNA follows: TGTGCCAGCAGCCGACCGGGATCCCCTAGCGAGCAGTACTTC.

This sequence joins TRBV27 and TRBJ1-1; D ambiguous. V shed 7 bases and J shed 4 bases, with 16 bases lying between them. From germline, CDR1 is MNHEY and CDR2 SMNVEV (reference sequence). The length of the CDR3 is 14 residues. The CDR3 reads CASIPTWGITEAFF. In DNA, the CDR3 is TGTGCCAGCATCCCGACGTGGGGTATCACTGAAGCTTTCTTT.

The chain has TRBV5-1 and TRBJ2-5; TRBD1 might be the D (6 bases). There are 15 residues in the CDR3. The V gene lost 4 bases and the J gene lost 0 bases, with 13 bases spanning the gap. Germline values: CDR1 SGHRS, CDR2 YFSETQ. CDR3: CASSTGRGYQETQYF. Written as DNA, the CDR3 is TGCGCCAGCAGCACCGGCAGGGGATACCAAGAGACCCAGTACTTC.

This clone showed up just a few times. The chain has TRBV7-9 and TRBJ2-5; D unclear. The CDR3 contains 13 residues. Germline CDR1 is SEHNR and CDR2 is FQNEAQ (reference sequence). The V end was cut by 5 bases, the J end by 5 bases, with 12 bases between. CDR3 DNA sequence: TGTGCCAGCAGCCTATTTTTCAGTGAGACCCAGTACTTC. It yields the protein CASSLFFSETQYF.

This clone occurred a few times. The chain joins TRBV5-1 to TRBJ1-1; D might be TRBD1 (6 bases). In germline, CDR1 is SGHRS, CDR2 YFSETQ. V dropped 7 bases and J dropped 5 bases, with 21 bases sitting between them. The CDR3 sequence is 15 residues long. In nucleotides, the CDR3 is TGCGCCAGCCGACCTTTAGGGGGGGCGGAAACTGAAGCTTTCTTT. Translation: CASRPLGGAETEAFF.

The gene calls are TRBV28 and TRBJ1-5; D gene uncertain. This CDR3 contains 15 residues. Looked up from germline, CDR1 is MDHEN and CDR2 is SYDVKM. V was shortened by 6 bases and J by 5 bases, with 17 bases between the two germline ends. The DNA of the CDR3 is TGTGCCAGCAGCCCCGGCCCGGGAGGAGATCAGCCCCAGCATTTT. This encodes CASSPGPGGDQPQHF.

This clone was recorded a few times. The chain couples TRBV29-1 to TRBJ1-2; no definite D call. The CDR3 loop spans 13 amino acids. Trimming left V 0 bases short and J 6 bases short, with 11 bases between. CDR1 is SQVTM and CDR2 is ANQGSEA in the germline V gene. The CDR3 here is CSVEETGRDGYTF. DNA for the CDR3: TGCAGCGTTGAAGAGACTGGACGGGATGGCTACACCTTC.

This clone has more than one count but fewer than ten. The chain is built from TRBV4-3 and TRBJ1-1, with D possibly TRBD1 on 6 matching bases. The CDR3 extends over 15 amino acids. V was cut by 4 bases and J by 1 base, with 13 bases left in between. Germline values: CDR1 LGHNA, CDR2 YSLEER. CDR3 region: CASSLAGGANTEAFF. CDR3 sequence (DNA): TGCGCCAGCAGCCTGGCCGGGGGCGCGAACACTGAAGCTTTCTTT.

The chain employs TRBV27 and TRBJ2-3; no clear D. The CDR3 has 15 residues. The V and J ends lost 3 bases and 1 base respectively, with 11 bases between them. Germline V gene lookup returns CDR1 MNHEY and CDR2 SMNVEV (reference sequence). In DNA form, the CDR3 reads TGTGCCAGCAGTTTCCTTCCTCACGGCACAGATACGCAGTATTTT. Protein: CASSFLPHGTDTQYF.

The chain employs TRBV28 and TRBJ2-1; 11 bases are a match to TRBD1. CDR1 and CDR2 from the germline V gene are MDHEN and SYDVKM. The CDR3 spans 15 residues. The junction had 10 bases not matched to a gene; V was cut back by 3 bases and J by 12 bases. DNA of the CDR3: TGTGCCAGCAGTTTGCGAGGGACAGGGGGAAGAGTGCAGTTCTTC. Residues: CASSLRGTGGRVQFF.

This clone was counted only a few times. This rearrangement joins TRBV2 to TRBJ1-2; D call uncertain. Germline lookup yields CDR1 SNHLY and CDR2 FYNNEI. Deletions cut 6 bases from V and 7 bases from J, with 12 bases between. The CDR3 loop spans 12 amino acids. This CDR3 reads CASSERTGGYTF. The CDR3 region has the DNA TGTGCCAGCAGCGAAAGGACCGGTGGCTACACCTTC.

This rearrangement joins TRBV9 to TRBJ2-1; TRBD1 matches at 8 bases. CDR3 length: 15 amino acids. Trimming removed 4 bases from V and 3 bases from J; junction bases left unmatched: 6. The germline V gene encodes CDR1 SGDLS and CDR2 YYNGEE. CDR3 sequence: CASSTWTGSYNEQFF. The CDR3 DNA follows: TGTGCCAGCAGCACCTGGACAGGGAGCTACAATGAGCAGTTCTTC.